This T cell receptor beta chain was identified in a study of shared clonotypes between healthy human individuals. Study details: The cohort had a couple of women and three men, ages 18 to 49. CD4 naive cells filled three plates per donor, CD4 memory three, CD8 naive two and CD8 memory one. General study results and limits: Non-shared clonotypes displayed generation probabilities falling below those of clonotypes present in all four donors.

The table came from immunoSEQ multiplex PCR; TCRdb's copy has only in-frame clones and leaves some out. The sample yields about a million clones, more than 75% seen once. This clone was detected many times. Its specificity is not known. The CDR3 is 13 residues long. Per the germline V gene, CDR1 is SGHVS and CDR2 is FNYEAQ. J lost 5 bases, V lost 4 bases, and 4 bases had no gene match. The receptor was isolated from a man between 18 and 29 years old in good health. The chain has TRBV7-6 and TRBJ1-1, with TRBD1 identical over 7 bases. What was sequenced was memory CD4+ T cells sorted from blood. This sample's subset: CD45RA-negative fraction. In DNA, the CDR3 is TGTGCCAGCAGCTCACGACAGGGAACTGAAGCTTTCTTT. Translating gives CASSSRQGTEAFF.